Listed below are T cell receptor beta chains from one sample, sequenced in a study of persistence of HIV-infected CD4 T cells. These TCRs' antigens remain unknown. Assay used: immunoSEQ multiplex PCR; TCRdb lists only in-frame clones, some missing. In the table there are about 36,000 clones, 85% of which are singletons. The material sequenced was cultured CD4+ T cells from PBMCs, taken from a patient who received antiretroviral therapy. All receptors come from an adult with HIV. The donor label of this sample is uncertain. Both conserved end residues are part of each CDR3. D genes are given only for firm matches. Some rows have no size entry. The others give once, few or many, or a class for an expanded clone.

size: NA
D: NA
V: TRBV28
J: TRBJ2-7
DNA: TGTGCCAGCAGTTTAGGCAGCCGGAGCCACTACGAGCAGTACTTC
CDR3: CASSLGSRSHYEQYF

size: once
D: NA
V: TRBV7-9
J: TRBJ2-3
DNA: TGTGCCAGCAATATCGGATTACCCCTGGACACAGATACGCAGTATTTT
CDR3: CASNIGLPLDTDTQYF

size: NA
D: NA
V: TRBV3-1/TRBV3-2
J: TRBJ2-1
DNA: TGTGCCAGCAGCCAAGCTAGCAGGGAAGGAGAGCAGTTCTTC
CDR3: CASSQASREGEQFF

size: few
D: TRBD2
V: TRBV9
J: TRBJ2-3
DNA: TGTGCCAGCAGCTTACTAGCGGGGTTCACAGATACGCAGTATTTT
CDR3: CASSLLAGFTDTQYF

size: once
D: NA
V: TRBV7-2
J: TRBJ2-2
DNA: TGTGCCAGCAGCTCTACAGGGTCGACCACCGGGGAGCTGTTTTTT
CDR3: CASSSTGSTTGELFF

size: NA
D: NA
V: TRBV5-1
J: TRBJ2-7
DNA: TGCGCCAGCACCCTAAGTGGGTTCACCTATGAGCAGTACTTC
CDR3: CASTLSGFTYEQYF

size: NA
D: NA
V: TRBV28
J: TRBJ2-2
DNA: TGTGCCAGCAGCTTTAGCTCTACCGGGGAGCTGTTTTTT
CDR3: CASSFSSTGELFF

size: NA
D: NA
V: TRBV18
J: TRBJ1-6
DNA: TGTGCCAGCTCACCTCGAACGCCGGACAGCAATTCACCCCTCCACTTT
CDR3: CASSPRTPDSNSPLHF

size: NA
D: NA
V: TRBV10-3
J: TRBJ1-2
DNA: TGTGCCATCACTGGACCATCCTCTGGCTACACCTTC
CDR3: CAITGPSSGYTF

size: few
D: NA
V: TRBV19
J: TRBJ2-1
DNA: TGTGCCAGTAGTATTAATTGGGAACATGAGCAGTTCTTC
CDR3: CASSINWEHEQFF

size: NA
D: NA
V: TRBV7-8
J: TRBJ2-7
DNA: TGTGCCAGCAGCTTAGTCTCCTACGAGCAGTACTTC
CDR3: CASSLVSYEQYF

size: NA
D: NA
V: TRBV7-9
J: TRBJ1-2
DNA: TGTGCCAGCAGCCAGGGGCTGCGGGGCTACACCTTC
CDR3: CASSQGLRGYTF

size: NA
D: NA
V: TRBV7-9
J: TRBJ2-2
DNA: TGTGCCAGCAGCCCTGGGGTACAGGGCACCGGGGAGCTGTTTTTT
CDR3: CASSPGVQGTGELFF

size: NA
D: TRBD2
V: TRBV29-1
J: TRBJ2-1
DNA: TGCAGCGTTGAGGACGGACTAGCGGGGGTTTTTGGGCAGTTCTTC
CDR3: CSVEDGLAGVFGQFF

size: once
D: NA
V: TRBV5-1
J: TRBJ1-5
DNA: TGCGCCAGCAGCTTGGAAGTGGTAGGGGCTGGTCAGCCCCAGCATTTT
CDR3: CASSLEVVGAGQPQHF

size: NA
D: NA
V: TRBV28
J: TRBJ1-6
DNA: TGTGCCAGCAGCGGGGGGTCCAGAGCCTATAATTCACCCCTCCACTTT
CDR3: CASSGGSRAYNSPLHF

size: NA
D: NA
V: TRBV27
J: TRBJ2-7
DNA: TGTGCCAGCAGTCCAACACCCGACCAGGAGGTCTACGAGCAGTACTTC
CDR3: CASSPTPDQEVYEQYF

size: NA
D: NA
V: TRBV2
J: TRBJ2-7
DNA: TGTGCCAGCAGTGATGTTTACTTTATTTTC
CDR3: CASSDVYFIF

size: NA
D: NA
V: TRBV7-9
J: TRBJ1-5
DNA: TGTGCCAGCAGCCAACGGGACAATTATCAGCCCCAGCATTTT
CDR3: CASSQRDNYQPQHF

size: NA
D: NA
V: TRBV5-5
J: TRBJ2-3
DNA: TGTGCCAGCAGCATCCCCGGACCGACCACAGATACGCAGTATTTT
CDR3: CASSIPGPTTDTQYF

size: NA
D: TRBD1
V: TRBV20-1
J: TRBJ2-3
DNA: TGCAGTGCTAGTCATACAGGGGGCTCACGGTATTTT
CDR3: CSASHTGGSRYF

size: NA
D: NA
V: TRBV7-3
J: TRBJ2-7
DNA: TGTGCCAGCAGCTTATCTCCGGGGATTGGCTACGAGCAGTACTTC
CDR3: CASSLSPGIGYEQYF

size: NA
D: TRBD1
V: TRBV6-5
J: TRBJ2-7
DNA: TGTGCCGGACAGACAGGGGCCACCTACGAGCAGTACTTC
CDR3: CAGQTGATYEQYF

size: NA
D: NA
V: TRBV29-1
J: TRBJ2-3
DNA: TGCAGCGTTGAATCCCGTGCAGATACGCAGTATTTT
CDR3: CSVESRADTQYF

size: NA
D: TRBD1
V: TRBV7-3
J: TRBJ2-1
DNA: TGTGCCAGCAGCTTAACAGGCCTTAAGGTACAGGGGGCTCAGGAGCAGTTCTTC
CDR3: CASSLTGLKVQGAQEQFF

size: NA
D: NA
V: TRBV19
J: TRBJ2-1
DNA: TGTGCCAGTAGTTGGGCAGCTGCTAATAATGAGCAGTTCTTC
CDR3: CASSWAAANNEQFF

size: NA
D: TRBD2
V: TRBV25-1
J: TRBJ2-3
DNA: TGTGCCAGCAGTGAGCGTCGGGGACTAGCGGGGGGCCAAGATACGCAGTATTTT
CDR3: CASSERRGLAGGQDTQYF

size: NA
D: NA
V: TRBV5-5
J: TRBJ2-7
DNA: TGTGCCAGCAGCCCCTCGTGGGGGGTGGACGAGCAGTACTTC
CDR3: CASSPSWGVDEQYF

size: NA
D: NA
V: TRBV5-1
J: TRBJ1-3
DNA: TGCGCCAGCAGCTGGGAGGCAGGGTCGAACACCATATATTTT
CDR3: CASSWEAGSNTIYF

size: once
D: NA
V: TRBV5-1
J: TRBJ1-3
DNA: TGCGCCAGCAGCTCATTAAGCTCTGGAAACACCATATATTTT
CDR3: CASSSLSSGNTIYF

size: once
D: NA
V: TRBV7-3
J: TRBJ1-1
DNA: TGTGCCAGCAGCTTAGTCAGGAACACTGAAGCTTTCTTT
CDR3: CASSLVRNTEAFF

size: once
D: NA
V: TRBV28
J: TRBJ2-6
DNA: TGTGCCAGCAGTTCCGGACAGACTTTCCCCTCTGGGGCCAACGTCCTGACTTTC
CDR3: CASSSGQTFPSGANVLTF

size: NA
D: NA
V: TRBV3-1/TRBV3-2
J: TRBJ1-1
DNA: TGTGCCAGCAGCCAAGAGTCAGACACTGAAGCTTTCTTT
CDR3: CASSQESDTEAFF

size: NA
D: NA
V: TRBV19
J: TRBJ2-3
DNA: TGTGCCAGTAGTCGGGAAAGACAAGATACGCAGTATTTT
CDR3: CASSRERQDTQYF

size: NA
D: NA
V: TRBV6-5
J: TRBJ1-2
DNA: TGTGCCAGCAGTAGGGCTGGGCGGTCTTACTATGGCTACACCTTC
CDR3: CASSRAGRSYYGYTF

size: NA
D: TRBD1
V: TRBV25-1
J: TRBJ2-2
DNA: TGTGCCAGCAGTGAACCCAGGGGGCTGATGGGGACCGGGGAGCTGTTTTTT
CDR3: CASSEPRGLMGTGELFF

size: NA
D: NA
V: TRBV5-1
J: TRBJ2-7
DNA: TGCGCCAGCAGCGCTTTGGGACCGACCTCCTACGAGCAGTACTTC
CDR3: CASSALGPTSYEQYF

size: NA
D: TRBD1
V: TRBV7-7
J: TRBJ2-2
DNA: TGTGCCAGCAGCCCCGGCGCAGGGGGCAAGGGCGGGGAGCTGTTTTTT
CDR3: CASSPGAGGKGGELFF

size: once
D: NA
V: TRBV5-6
J: TRBJ2-7
DNA: TGTGCCAGCAGCTTGCAGGGGATTAGCTACGAGCAGTACTTC
CDR3: CASSLQGISYEQYF

size: NA
D: NA
V: TRBV29-1
J: TRBJ2-5
DNA: TGCAGCGTTGAAGAGACCCAGTACTTC
CDR3: CSVEETQYF

size: NA
D: NA
V: TRBV5-1
J: TRBJ2-7
DNA: TGCGCCAGCAGCTTGGGTGGCAGGGACTACGAGCAGTACTTC
CDR3: CASSLGGRDYEQYF

size: NA
D: TRBD1
V: TRBV5-8
J: TRBJ2-7
DNA: TGTGCCAGCAGGCTCTTGGGACAGGGTTCGAGAGAGCAGTACTTC
CDR3: CASRLLGQGSREQYF

size: NA
D: NA
V: TRBV2
J: TRBJ1-2
DNA: TGTGCCAGCAGCGGAGGAGCGACAAGAGACTATGGCTACACCTTC
CDR3: CASSGGATRDYGYTF

size: NA
D: TRBD2
V: TRBV24-1
J: TRBJ2-2
DNA: TGTGCCACCAGTGATTGGACTAGCGGGGTCACCGGGGAGCTGTTTTTT
CDR3: CATSDWTSGVTGELFF

size: NA
D: NA
V: TRBV7-3
J: TRBJ2-2
DNA: TGTGCCAGCAGCTCGACCATCACCGGGGAGCTGTTTTTT
CDR3: CASSSTITGELFF